This record looks at one T cell receptor beta chain sequence and its context. The data originate from a study of blood T cell repertoires in COVID-19. Study summary: PBMCs, B-cell-depleted T cells, or T cells were the source of the cDNA or gDNA that made up the material.

Those enrolled in Seattle joined during active infection and were followed longitudinally afterward. Repertoires were generated with immunoSEQ multiplex PCR, while TCRdb's copy carries only in-frame clones and drops some. The table lists roughly 57,000 clones, approximately 80% of them singletons. Germline CDR1 is MDHEN and CDR2 is SYDVKM. This CDR3 contains 15 residues. After removal of 5 bases from V and 7 bases from J, the junction contained 7 bases not matched to a gene. This receptor was taken from a young man with COVID-19, enrolled during active disease. The material sequenced was peripheral blood. The chain has TRBV28 and TRBJ1-6; 8 bases match TRBD1. The CDR3 DNA reads as TGTGCCAGCAGTACACAGGGGGAAGAAAATTCACCCCTCCACTTT. It encodes CASSTQGEENSPLHF.